The 23 T cell receptor beta chains below all came from one sample that was sequenced in a study of early T cells in non-severe SARS-CoV-2 infection. TCRdb independently ran MiXCR on the 5' RACE reads; one entry per CDR3 protein. The sample consists of approximately 50,000 distinct CDR3 sequences, almost 9.5% of them appearing once. Input material: whole blood. The source is an adult who was a healthcare worker with PCR-confirmed SARS-CoV-2 infection or an uninfected control (not recorded which).

Within the sample, this clonotype is medium-sized. The chain employs TRBV10-1 and TRBJ2-1; D is unresolved. The CDR3 sequence is 13 residues long. In germline, CDR1 is WNHNN, CDR2 SYGVQD (reference sequence). Deletions cut 8 bases from V and 8 bases from J, with 16 bases between. CDR3 sequence (DNA): TGCGCCAGCCCCGAGTGCGAACCCCATGAGCAGTTCTTC. Amino acids: CASPECEPHEQFF.

In this sample, this clonotype turned up a few times. V usage is TRBV29-1 and J usage is TRBJ2-7; D is possibly TRBD1 or TRBD2 (5 bases each). CDR1 and CDR2 from the germline V gene are SQVTM and ANQGSEA. CDR3 length equals 13 residues. V lost 5 bases and J lost 3, with 14 bases in between. CDR3 in DNA: TGCAGCGTTACTGTAGGGGACGACTACGAGCAGTACTTC. As protein: CSVTVGDDYEQYF.

This clonotype has only a few counts. The V and J genes are TRBV24-1 and TRBJ2-2; tentatively, D is TRBD2 (5 bases). V was clipped by 2 bases and J by 0 bases, with 15 bases between them. This CDR3 is built from 18 residues. CDR1 KGHDR and CDR2 SFDVKD come from the germline V gene. CDR3 sequence reads: CATSDSPGLIANTGELFF. CDR3 DNA sequence: TGTGCCACCAGTGATTCCCCTGGACTGATTGCGAACACCGGGGAGCTGTTTTTT.

There are many counts of this clonotype. The V gene is TRBV20-1, the J gene TRBJ2-7, with D possibly matching TRBD2 (5 bases). Trimming removed 5 bases from V and 3 bases from J, with 17 bases in between. Germline CDR1 DFQATT, CDR2 SNEGSKA (reference sequence). The CDR3 runs 14 residues. CDR3 residues: CSAHTRGESYEQYF. The CDR3 bases are TGCAGTGCTCACACCCGGGGAGAAAGCTACGAGCAGTACTTC.

Ten or more counts support this clonotype. J is TRBJ1-2 and V is TRBV28, with TRBD1 identical over 9 bases. The CDR3 consists of 16 residues. Germline assignment: CDR1 MDHEN and CDR2 SYDVKM. Trimming cost V 4 bases and J 7 bases; bases outside gene matches: 13. In DNA, the CDR3 is TGTGCCAGCAGTTCCCACAGGGGGCCACTAACTGGTGGCTACACCTTC. As protein: CASSSHRGPLTGGYTF.

The chain employs TRBV9 and TRBJ2-3; TRBD2 agrees at 12 bases. V trimming: 0 bases; J trimming: 6 bases; junction bases outside the gene matches: 2. The CDR3 spans 15 residues. In germline, CDR1 is SGDLS, CDR2 YYNGEE. The CDR3 here is CASSVVTSGSDTQYF. The CDR3 DNA follows: TGTGCCAGCAGCGTAGTGACTAGCGGGAGCGATACGCAGTATTTT.

This clonotype was picked up a small number of times. The genes are TRBV14 and TRBJ2-3; 8 bases match TRBD1. The CDR3 has 16 residues. Germline V gene sequence: CDR1 SGHDN, CDR2 FVKESK. V lost 4 bases, J lost 3 bases, and 9 bases stayed unmatched. This CDR3 is CASSPLTGAGTDTQYF. The CDR3 DNA reads TGTGCCAGCAGCCCCTTGACAGGGGCAGGGACAGATACGCAGTATTTT.

This clonotype has just a few counts. The chain combines TRBV7-6 with TRBJ2-7; 7 nucleotides match TRBD1. The CDR3 is made up of 14 amino acids. The V gene end was trimmed by 5 bases and the J gene end by 1 base; junction bases not matched to a gene: 5. The germline gives CDR1 SGHVS, CDR2 FNYEAQ. CDR3 bases: TGTGCCAGCAGCCCCATGACAGGGTCCTACGAGCAGTACTTC. Amino acids: CASSPMTGSYEQYF.

This clonotype is medium-sized (0.01 to 0.1%) in the sample. V gene TRBV5-4 combines with J gene TRBJ2-2, with 9 bases aligning to TRBD2. CDR1 and CDR2 (germline): SGHNT, YYREEE (reference sequence). The CDR3 has 17 residues. J gave up 8 bases and V 1 base, and 12 bases lay outside the gene matches. CDR3 amino acids: CASSLTGMGLASGELFF. The CDR3 DNA follows: TGTGCCAGCAGCTTGACAGGGATGGGACTAGCTTCAGGGGAGCTGTTTTTT.

This clonotype has a handful of counts. The V call is TRBV20-1, the J call TRBJ2-3, with D possibly TRBD1 on 5 matching bases. Trimming stripped 3 bases from V and 2 bases from J, with 12 bases between. CDR3 length equals 14 residues. In germline, CDR1 is DFQATT, CDR2 SNEGSKA (reference sequence). CDR3 sequence (DNA): TGCAGTGCTAGTCGGACAATCAACACAGATACGCAGTATTTT. It is translated as CSASRTINTDTQYF.

Ten or more counts support this clonotype. The chain uses TRBV7-9 and TRBJ2-7; D is possibly TRBD2 (5 bases). V was clipped by 5 bases and J by 2 bases, with 10 bases between them. The CDR3 is 13 residues long. CDR1 SEHNR and CDR2 FQNEAQ come from the germline V gene (reference sequence). As DNA, the CDR3 is TGTGCCAGCAGCGATGACGGGGCCTACGAGCAGTACTTC. Its protein is CASSDDGAYEQYF.

A remark on this clonotype: A much larger clonotype is one base distant, so this may be a read error. The chain employs TRBV24-1 and TRBJ2-3; TRBD1 aligns across 12 bases. CDR3 size: 21 residues. Trimming took 4 bases from V and 7 from J; bases not matched to a gene: 23. Germline loops: CDR1 KGHDR, CDR2 SFDVKD. The CDR3 sequence: CATSDTQLLWDRGRVPNTQYF. CDR3 nucleotide sequence: TGTGCCACCAGTGACACCCAACTCCTGTGGGACAGGGGGCGCGTGCCAAATACGCAGTATTTT.

This clonotype has more than one count but fewer than ten. The chain carries TRBV14 and TRBJ2-3; 8 positions agree with TRBD2. The germline CDR1 and CDR2 sequences are SGHDN and FVKESK. V was pared by 4 bases and J by 0 bases, with 6 bases of the junction left unmatched. The CDR3 spans 16 residues. The CDR3 coding sequence is TGTGCCAGCAGCCTTACTAGCGGAAGGAGCACAGATACGCAGTATTTT. Residues: CASSLTSGRSTDTQYF.

The rearrangement uses TRBV9 and TRBJ2-7; 8 nucleotides agree with TRBD2. The germline V gene encodes CDR1 SGDLS and CDR2 YYNGEE. Trimming at V came to 0 bases and at J to 0 bases, leaving 2 bases not matched to a gene. The CDR3 has 15 amino acids. CDR3 protein: CASSVGAGASYEQYF. In DNA form, the CDR3 reads TGTGCCAGCAGCGTAGGAGCGGGAGCCTCCTACGAGCAGTACTTC.

The rearrangement links TRBV7-2 to TRBJ2-7; 7 nucleotides agree with TRBD2. This CDR3 is built from 16 residues. Germline assignment: CDR1 SGHTA and CDR2 FQGNSA. Losses at the gene ends were 1 base for V and 7 bases for J; bases not matched to a gene: 13. The CDR3 DNA sequence: TGTGCCAGCAGCTTAGGCTACGCTAGCGGCCCAGGGGAGCAGTACTTC. Its translation is CASSLGYASGPGEQYF.

This chain uses TRBV7-3 with TRBJ1-6, with D possibly TRBD1 on 5 matching bases. Trimming took 2 bases from V and 10 from J, leaving 9 bases between them. Germline lookup yields CDR1 SGHTA and CDR2 FQGTGA. The CDR3 is 13 residues long. Here the CDR3 reads CASSLQGNSPLHF. The CDR3 DNA sequence: TGTGCCAGCAGCTTACAGGGAAACTCACCCCTCCACTTT.

The V gene is TRBV20-1, the J gene TRBJ1-1; D uncertain. The CDR3 is made up of 12 amino acids. V was pared by 3 bases and J by 1 base, with 6 bases between. Germline V gene sequence: CDR1 DFQATT, CDR2 SNEGSKA (reference sequence). The chain's CDR3 is CSASSPNTEAFF. The CDR3, as DNA: TGCAGTGCTAGTTCTCCGAACACTGAAGCTTTCTTT.

This clonotype was seen only a few times. This chain joins TRBV4-2 and TRBJ2-2, with 9 positions matching TRBD2. Germline V gene lookup returns CDR1 LGHNA and CDR2 YNFKEQ. The CDR3 has 15 residues. Trimming at V came to 4 bases and at J to 6 bases, leaving 6 bases not matched to a gene. This CDR3 reads CASSPGGTSSGELFF. Here the CDR3 DNA reads TGTGCCAGCAGCCCCGGTGGGACTAGCTCCGGGGAGCTGTTTTTT.

This clonotype has a handful of counts. The V call is TRBV6-2 or TRBV6-3, the J call TRBJ2-3; 8 nucleotides agree with TRBD2. The CDR3 runs to 16 residues. Germline V gene data show CDR1 as MNHEY and CDR2 as SVGEGT. The J segment lost 2 bases and the V segment lost 5 bases, leaving 9 bases of the junction unmatched. CDR3 residues: CASSHFSGIDTDTQYF. In DNA form, the CDR3 reads TGTGCCAGCAGTCATTTTAGCGGGATCGACACAGATACGCAGTATTTT.

Of note for this clonotype: Just one base apart from a much larger clone, this may be a read error. The chain joins TRBV19 to TRBJ2-3, with 8 nucleotides matching TRBD2. Trimming cost V 3 bases and J 12 bases; bases outside gene matches: 2. CDR1 LNHDA and CDR2 SQIVND come from the germline V gene (reference sequence). The CDR3 is 11 amino acids. CDR3 nucleotide sequence: TGTGCCAGTAGTATGACTAGCGCACAGTATTTT. Protein: CASSMTSAQYF.

The rearrangement uses TRBV29-1 and TRBJ2-7, with D perhaps TRBD1 or TRBD2 (5 bases each). V lost 3 bases and J 3 bases, leaving 6 bases between the germline ends. CDR3 size: 11 residues. In germline, CDR1 is SQVTM, CDR2 ANQGSEA. CDR3 nucleotide sequence: TGCAGCGTTGATGGGGGCTACGAGCAGTACTTC. This sequence encodes CSVDGGYEQYF.

This clonotype has a count of ten or more. V gene TRBV6-2 or TRBV6-3 combines with J gene TRBJ1-1, with D possibly matching TRBD1 (5 bases). The germline V and J ends were trimmed by 5 bases and 3 bases, with 7 bases remaining between them. Germline CDR1 MNHEY, CDR2 SVGEGT. This CDR3 is 12 amino acids long. CDR3 coding DNA: TGTGCCAGCAGTATCAGGGACACTGAAGCTTTCTTT. It specifies CASSIRDTEAFF.

This rearrangement joins TRBV7-9 to TRBJ1-1; no definite D call. Germline CDR1 and CDR2: SEHNR and FQNEAQ (reference sequence). The CDR3 runs to 12 residues. V lost 3 bases and J 1 base, leaving 3 bases between the germline ends. This chain's CDR3 is CASSFGNTEAFF. CDR3 nucleotide sequence: TGTGCCAGCAGCTTTGGGAACACTGAAGCTTTCTTT.